This T cell receptor (beta chain) was found in a study of blood T cell repertoires in COVID-19. Study-level background: Both acute and convalescent COVID-19 samples were obtained from the United States, Italy and Spain.

Cohort 3 donors were reported recovered after two negative PCRs, clearance, or symptom resolution. Under the authors' procedure: Scientists estimated how many nucleated cells there were by amplifying reference gene primers. Profiled with immunoSEQ multiplex PCR; TCRdb holds only in-frame clones, not every one. V, J and clone size are those of that table, while D and trimming were read from the DNA. Among about 160,000 clones listed, 82% were seen once. This sequence originates from a man aged 60-69 years who had recovered from COVID-19. Source material: PBMCs or T cells enriched from blood (not recorded which).

CDR3 nucleotide sequence: TGTGCCAGCAGCCCCATCGCGGGCCTTTCCTACGAGCAGTACTTC. Its protein is CASSPIAGLSYEQYF. V is TRBV14 and J is TRBJ2-7; a possible D gene is TRBD2 (5 bases). CDR1 is SGHDN and CDR2 is FVKESK in the germline V gene. The CDR3 spans 15 residues. V was pared by 4 bases and J by 1 base, with 14 bases between.